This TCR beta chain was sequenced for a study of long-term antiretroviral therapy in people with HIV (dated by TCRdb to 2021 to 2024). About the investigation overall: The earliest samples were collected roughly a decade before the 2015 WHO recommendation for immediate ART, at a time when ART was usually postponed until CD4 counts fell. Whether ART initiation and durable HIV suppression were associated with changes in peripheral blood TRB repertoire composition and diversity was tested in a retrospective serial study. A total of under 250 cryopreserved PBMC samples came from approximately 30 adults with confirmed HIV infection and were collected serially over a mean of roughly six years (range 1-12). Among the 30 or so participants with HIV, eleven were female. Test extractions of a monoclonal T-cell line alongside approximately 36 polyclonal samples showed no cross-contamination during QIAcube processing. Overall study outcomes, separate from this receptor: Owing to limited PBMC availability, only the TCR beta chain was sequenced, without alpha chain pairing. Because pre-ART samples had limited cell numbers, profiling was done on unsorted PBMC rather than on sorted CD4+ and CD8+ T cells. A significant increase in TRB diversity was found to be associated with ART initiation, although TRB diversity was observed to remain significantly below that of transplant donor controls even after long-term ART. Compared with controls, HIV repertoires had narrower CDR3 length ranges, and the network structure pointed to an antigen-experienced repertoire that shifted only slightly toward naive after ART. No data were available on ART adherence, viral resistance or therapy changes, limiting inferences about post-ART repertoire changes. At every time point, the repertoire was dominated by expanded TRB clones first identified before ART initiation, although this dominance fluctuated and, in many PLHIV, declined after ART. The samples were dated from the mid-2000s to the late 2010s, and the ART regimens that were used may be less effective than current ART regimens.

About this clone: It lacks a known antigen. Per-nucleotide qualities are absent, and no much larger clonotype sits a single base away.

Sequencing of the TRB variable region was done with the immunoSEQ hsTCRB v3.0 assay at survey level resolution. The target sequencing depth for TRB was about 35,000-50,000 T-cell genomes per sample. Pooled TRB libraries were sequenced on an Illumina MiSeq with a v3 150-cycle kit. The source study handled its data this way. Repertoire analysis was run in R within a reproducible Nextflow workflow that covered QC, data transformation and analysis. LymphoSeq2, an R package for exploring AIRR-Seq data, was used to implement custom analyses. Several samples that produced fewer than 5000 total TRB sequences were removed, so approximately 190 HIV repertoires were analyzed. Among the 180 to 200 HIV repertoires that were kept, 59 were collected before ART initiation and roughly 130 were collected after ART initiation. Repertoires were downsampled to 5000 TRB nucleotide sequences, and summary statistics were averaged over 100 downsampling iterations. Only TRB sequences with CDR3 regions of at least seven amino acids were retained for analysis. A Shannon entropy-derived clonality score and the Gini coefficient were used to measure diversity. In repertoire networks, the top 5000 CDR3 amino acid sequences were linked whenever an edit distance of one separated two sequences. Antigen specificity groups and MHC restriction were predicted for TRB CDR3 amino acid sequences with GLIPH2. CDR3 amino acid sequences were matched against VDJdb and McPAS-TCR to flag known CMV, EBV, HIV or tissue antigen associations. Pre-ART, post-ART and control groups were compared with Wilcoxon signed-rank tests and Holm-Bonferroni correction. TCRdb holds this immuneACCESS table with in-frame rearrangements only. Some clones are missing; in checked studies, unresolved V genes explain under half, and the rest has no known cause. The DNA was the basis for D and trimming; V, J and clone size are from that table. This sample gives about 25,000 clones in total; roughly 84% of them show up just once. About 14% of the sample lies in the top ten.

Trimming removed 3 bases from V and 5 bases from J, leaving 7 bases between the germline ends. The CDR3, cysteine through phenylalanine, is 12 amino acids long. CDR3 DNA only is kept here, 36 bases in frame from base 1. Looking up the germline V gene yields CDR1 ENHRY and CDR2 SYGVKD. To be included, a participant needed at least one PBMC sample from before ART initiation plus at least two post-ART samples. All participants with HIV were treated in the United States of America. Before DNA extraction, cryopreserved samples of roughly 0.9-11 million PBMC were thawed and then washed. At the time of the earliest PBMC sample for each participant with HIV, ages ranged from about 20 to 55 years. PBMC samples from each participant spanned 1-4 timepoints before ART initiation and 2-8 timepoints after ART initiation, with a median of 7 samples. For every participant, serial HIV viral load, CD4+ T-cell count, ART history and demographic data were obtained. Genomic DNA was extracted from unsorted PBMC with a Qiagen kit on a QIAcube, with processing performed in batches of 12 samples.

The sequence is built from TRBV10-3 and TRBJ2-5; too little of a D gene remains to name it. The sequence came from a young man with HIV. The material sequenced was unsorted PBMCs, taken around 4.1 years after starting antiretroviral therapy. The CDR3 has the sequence CAISDERETQYF. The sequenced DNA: TGTGCCATCAGTGATGAAAGGGAGACCCAGTACTTC.